Following are 7 T cell receptor beta chains from one sample sequenced in a study of T cell responses to AZD1222 COVID-19 vaccine. Only in-frame clones appear in the TCRdb table, and some are missing; sequencing was by immunoSEQ multiplex PCR. The sample comprises about 52,000 clones, roughly 87% of which are singletons, and less than 3% rests with the top ten. This sample comprised peripheral blood, obtained 28 days after the second AZD1222 dose. The receptors were gathered from an adult who received the AZD1222 COVID-19 vaccine.

The chain carries TRBV19 and TRBJ2-7; possibly TRBD1 for D (6 bases). This CDR3 contains 14 residues. Trimming took 2 bases from V and 5 from J, leaving 13 bases between them. CDR1 is LNHDA, CDR2 SQIVND, per germline (reference sequence). The DNA of the CDR3 is TGTGCCAGTAGTATAACAGGGATCGGCAACGAGCAGTACTTC. Its translation is CASSITGIGNEQYF.

The chain joins TRBV5-6 to TRBJ2-3; a possible D gene is TRBD1 (6 bases). Germline V gives CDR1 SGHDT, CDR2 YYEEEE. The CDR3 runs to 15 residues. The V end was cut by 2 bases, the J end by 6 bases, with 16 bases between. This CDR3 is CASSLQGEAWDTQYF. The CDR3 bases are TGTGCCAGCAGCTTACAGGGAGAAGCGTGGGATACGCAGTATTTT.

The chain is built from TRBV28 and TRBJ2-7; D remains unclear. The CDR3 loop spans 13 amino acids. V was trimmed by 7 bases and J by 4 bases, leaving 14 bases between them. The germline V gene has CDR1 MDHEN and CDR2 SYDVKM. The CDR3 loop reads CASTAGSAYEQYF. DNA of the CDR3: TGTGCCAGCACGGCCGGTTCGGCGTACGAGCAGTACTTC.

The CDR3 here is CASSDPGTPSSYEQYF. The CDR3, as DNA: TGTGCCAGTAGTGACCCCGGGACCCCGAGCTCCTACGAGCAGTACTTC. The chain employs TRBV19 and TRBJ2-7; TRBD1 or TRBD2 may be the D gene (5 bases each). CDR1 and CDR2 (germline): LNHDA, SQIVND (reference sequence). The germline V and J ends were trimmed by 5 bases and 0 bases, with 17 bases remaining between them. The CDR3 totals 16 residues.

The chain recombines TRBV10-2 with TRBJ1-2; TRBD1 matches 8 bases. Germline V gives CDR1 WSHSY, CDR2 SAAADI. The CDR3 is 16 residues long. V gave up 0 bases and J gave up 6 bases; unmatched junction bases: 9. DNA for the CDR3: TGCGCCAGCAGTGAGTCAGCGGACAGGGAGCTGCATGGCTACACCTTC. Its protein product is CASSESADRELHGYTF.

The chain couples TRBV7-9 to TRBJ2-3; D is possibly TRBD1 (7 bases). V was trimmed by 5 bases and J by 0 bases, leaving 15 bases between them. This CDR3 comprises 16 residues. Germline CDR1 SEHNR, CDR2 FQNEAQ (reference sequence). For the CDR3, the DNA is TGTGCCAGCAGCCTGGGGCAGGGGGGAAGCACAGATACGCAGTATTTT. Protein product: CASSLGQGGSTDTQYF.

This chain links TRBV21-1 with TRBJ1-1. TRBV21-1 is recorded as a pseudogene. This CDR3 contains 13 residues. The CDR3 region has the DNA TGTGCCAGCAGCAAAGTGGGGAGGACTGAAGCTTTCTTT. Its translation: CASSKVGRTEAFF.